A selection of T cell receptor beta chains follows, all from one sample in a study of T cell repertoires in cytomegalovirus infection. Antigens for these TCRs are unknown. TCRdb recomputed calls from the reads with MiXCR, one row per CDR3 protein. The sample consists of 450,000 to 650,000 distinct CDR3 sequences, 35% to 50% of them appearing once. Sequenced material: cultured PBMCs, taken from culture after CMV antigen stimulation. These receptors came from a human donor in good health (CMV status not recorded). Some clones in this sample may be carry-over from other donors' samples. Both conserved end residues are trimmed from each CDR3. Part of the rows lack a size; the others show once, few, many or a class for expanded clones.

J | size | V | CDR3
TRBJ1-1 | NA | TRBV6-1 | ASSVDRGATEAF
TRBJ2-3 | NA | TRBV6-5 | ASSVPGGTDTQY
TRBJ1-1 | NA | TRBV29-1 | SVDRENTEAF
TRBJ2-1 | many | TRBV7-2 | ASSLVPDEQF
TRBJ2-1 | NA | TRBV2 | ASKRDTNEQF
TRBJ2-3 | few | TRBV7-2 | ASSLGGGGVGAQY
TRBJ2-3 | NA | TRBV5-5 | ASSGGWGPDTQY
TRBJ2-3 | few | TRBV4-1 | ASSQVGRAWTDTQY
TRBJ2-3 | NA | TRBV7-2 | ASSLFPSTDTQY
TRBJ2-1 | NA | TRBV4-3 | ASSQVGGLAGHEQF
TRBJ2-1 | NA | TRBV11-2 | ASSPGWGGAYNEQF
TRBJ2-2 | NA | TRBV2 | ASSGAGINTGELF
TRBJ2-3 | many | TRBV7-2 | ASSIVRLAGRTDTQY
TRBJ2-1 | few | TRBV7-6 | ASSETGSTRNEQF
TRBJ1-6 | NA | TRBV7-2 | ASSIRQGASSPLH
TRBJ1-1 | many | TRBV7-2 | ASSLGIGQNTEAF
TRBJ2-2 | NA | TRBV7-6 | ASSRHGGGAGGSGELF
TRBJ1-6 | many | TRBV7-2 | ASSLALTGYNSPLH
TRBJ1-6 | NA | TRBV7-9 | ASSPGTGLYSPLH
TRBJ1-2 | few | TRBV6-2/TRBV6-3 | ASSPTVGSTGRYGYT
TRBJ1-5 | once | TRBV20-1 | SVPNRGNQPQH
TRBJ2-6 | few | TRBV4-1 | ASSQDGTGRANVLT
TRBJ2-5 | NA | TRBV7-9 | ASSLVPSGSETQY
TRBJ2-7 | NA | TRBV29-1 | SVVVTSESYEQY
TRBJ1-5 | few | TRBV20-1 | SATKHRDTYQPQH
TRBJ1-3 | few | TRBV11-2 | ASSFGRNSGNTIY
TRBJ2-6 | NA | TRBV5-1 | ASSLVGGGANVLT
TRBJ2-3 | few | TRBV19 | ASSILGVGDRGTDTQY
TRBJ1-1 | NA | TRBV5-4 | ASSLGGVLAF
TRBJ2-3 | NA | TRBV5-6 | ASRNKGPADTQY
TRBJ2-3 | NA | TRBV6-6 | ASRTLGADTQY
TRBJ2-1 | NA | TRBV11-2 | ASKGLAGVLEQF
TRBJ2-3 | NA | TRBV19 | ASSPGMSTDTQY
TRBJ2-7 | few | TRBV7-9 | ASRRQGMNEQY
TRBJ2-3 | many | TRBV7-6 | ASSYLGGDTDTQY
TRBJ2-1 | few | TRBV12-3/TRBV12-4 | ASSFGGGEQF
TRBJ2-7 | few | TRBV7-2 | ASSYQIGSAGGEQY
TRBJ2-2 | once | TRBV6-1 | ASSSGLAGLNTGELF
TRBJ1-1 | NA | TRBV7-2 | ASSLLADPIEAF
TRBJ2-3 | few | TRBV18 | ASSPRVGGLVADTQY
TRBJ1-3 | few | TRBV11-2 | ASKGTGGPGNTIY
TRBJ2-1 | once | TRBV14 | ASSQDWASDGNEQF
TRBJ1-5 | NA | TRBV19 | ASSGQTEYNQFGDQPQH
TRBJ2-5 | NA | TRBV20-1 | SASRAGGLRETQY